These 12 T cell receptor beta chains share one sample of origin, sequenced in a study of PD-1 blockade in classical Hodgkin lymphoma. The repertoire was sequenced with immunoSEQ multiplex PCR; TCRdb's copy has only in-frame clones and lacks some. The data show some 13,000 clones, with about 90% seen just once and more than 9% held by the top ten. Every patient was affected by relapse after autologous stem cell transplantation, while exposure to brentuximab vedotin was not uniform. The sequencing used peripheral blood mononuclear cells (PBMCs), collected at baseline. The receptors originated from a human donor with classical Hodgkin lymphoma.

With respect to this clone: At the DNA level, this CDR3 is encoded by other sequences in the same sample as well. V gene TRBV5-1 combines with J gene TRBJ2-4; TRBD2 agrees at 7 bases. V lost 1 base, J lost 8 bases, and 9 bases stayed unmatched. CDR1 is SGHRS and CDR2 is YFSETQ in the germline V gene. The CDR3 is made up of 15 amino acids. The CDR3 loop reads CASSLLTGEGYIQYF. The CDR3 DNA sequence: TGCGCCAGCAGCTTGCTAACGGGGGAGGGATACATTCAGTACTTC.

The CDR3 region has the DNA TGCGCCAGCAGTGATCATAAGTTAATCGTTGCCCCGAACACCGGGGAGCTGTTTTTT. Amino acid sequence: CASSDHKLIVAPNTGELFF. The chain employs TRBV10-1 and TRBJ2-2; no reliable D call. CDR1 is WNHNN, CDR2 SYGVQD, per germline (reference sequence). Between the trimmed V and J ends, which lost 3 bases and 0 bases, there was a span of 20 bases. This CDR3 comprises 19 residues.

The J gene is TRBJ2-1, the V gene TRBV6-5; 8 bases fit TRBD2. This CDR3 region has 15 residues. The junction had 12 bases not matched to a gene; V was cut back by 5 bases and J by 9 bases. The V gene's germline CDR1 is MNHEY and CDR2 SVGAGI. The CDR3 loop is CASSTPGLVLFEQFF. CDR3 DNA sequence: TGTGCCAGCAGTACGCCGGGACTAGTCTTATTTGAGCAGTTCTTC.

The rearrangement links TRBV14 to TRBJ1-1; D remains ambiguous. The V gene lost 0 bases and the J gene lost 9 bases, with 11 bases spanning the gap. Germline values: CDR1 SGHDN, CDR2 FVKESK. This CDR3 has 13 residues. The CDR3 loop reads CASSQDLGVQAFF. CDR3 coding DNA: TGTGCCAGCAGCCAAGATCTTGGGGTACAAGCTTTCTTT.

The chain employs TRBV20-1 and TRBJ2-7; the D gene is possibly TRBD1 (6 bases). The CDR3 totals 11 residues. With 2 bases removed from V and 9 bases from J, the gap between germline ends came to 11 bases. Per germline, CDR1 DFQATT and CDR2 SNEGSKA (reference sequence). The CDR3: CSARSPRGQYF. The CDR3 nucleotides read TGCAGTGCTAGATCCCCCAGGGGGCAGTACTTC.

The chain joins TRBV5-4 to TRBJ2-3; D is ambiguous. Trimming pared 0 bases from V and 1 base from J, leaving 9 bases between. The CDR3 runs 15 residues. CDR1 is SGHNT and CDR2 is YYREEE in the germline V gene (reference sequence). CDR3 sequence reads: CASSLDPPGTDTQYF. CDR3 sequence (DNA): TGTGCCAGCAGCTTGGATCCCCCTGGCACAGATACGCAGTATTTT.

The chain couples TRBV6-6 to TRBJ1-5, with D maybe TRBD1 (5 bases). The CDR3 is made up of 16 amino acids. Trimming cost V 6 bases and J 4 bases, with 19 bases left between them. Germline-derived CDR1 and CDR2 are MNHNY and SVGAGI (reference sequence). CDR3 in amino acids: CASSTEPTALNQPQHF. The CDR3 DNA sequence: TGTGCCAGCAGCACTGAACCGACAGCCCTGAATCAGCCCCAGCATTTT.

This clone turned up a few times. The chain couples TRBV5-4 to TRBJ2-5, with 10 nucleotides matching TRBD2. Germline-derived CDR1 and CDR2 are SGHNT and YYREEE (reference sequence). V shed 4 bases and J 0 bases; nucleotides not matched to a gene: 3. The CDR3 totals 15 residues. This CDR3 reads CASSGTSGDQETQYF. Written as DNA, the CDR3 is TGTGCCAGCAGCGGAACTAGCGGGGACCAAGAGACCCAGTACTTC. The complete variable domain, with remaining parts taken from reference TRBV5-4 and TRBJ2-5, reads ETGVTQSPTHLIKTRGQQVTLRCSSQSGHNTVSWYQQALGQGPQFIFQYYREEENGRGNFPPRFSGLQFPNYSSELNVNALELDDSALYLCASSGTSGDQETQYFGPGTRLLVL.

V is TRBV5-5 and J is TRBJ1-1; D gene ambiguous. The CDR3 length is 13 residues. V lost 0 bases to trimming and J lost 5 bases, with 8 bases between them. The germline gives CDR1 SGHKS, CDR2 YYEKEE (reference sequence). The CDR3 DNA is TGTGCCAGCAGCTTGGTGGTGGGTACTGAAGCTTTCTTT. Residues: CASSLVVGTEAFF.

Only a few counts were recorded for this clone. CDR3 residues: CASSPVGEQYF. CDR3 bases: TGTGCCAGCAGCCCCGTCGGCGAGCAGTACTTC. J is TRBJ2-7 and V is TRBV7-9; no clear D gene. V lost 5 bases and J lost 6, with 8 bases in between. Germline-derived CDR1 and CDR2 are SEHNR and FQNEAQ (reference sequence). The CDR3 length is 11 residues.

This clone was observed once. The V gene is TRBV6-5, the J gene TRBJ1-4; unclear D gene. V lost 6 bases to trimming and J lost 6 bases, with 11 bases between them. Germline loops: CDR1 MNHEY, CDR2 SVGAGI. There are 13 residues in the CDR3. CDR3 loop: CASRNPRDEKLFF. The CDR3 nucleotides read TGTGCCAGCAGGAACCCAAGGGATGAAAAACTGTTTTTT.

The rearrangement uses TRBV6-1 and TRBJ1-1, with 9 bases lining up with TRBD1. The J segment lost 5 bases and the V segment lost 6 bases, leaving 10 bases of the junction unmatched. The CDR3 totals 15 residues. Per germline, CDR1 MNHNS and CDR2 SASEGT. CDR3 protein: CASRAPGQGGTEAFF. The CDR3 region has the DNA TGTGCCAGCAGGGCTCCGGGACAGGGAGGGACTGAAGCTTTCTTT.